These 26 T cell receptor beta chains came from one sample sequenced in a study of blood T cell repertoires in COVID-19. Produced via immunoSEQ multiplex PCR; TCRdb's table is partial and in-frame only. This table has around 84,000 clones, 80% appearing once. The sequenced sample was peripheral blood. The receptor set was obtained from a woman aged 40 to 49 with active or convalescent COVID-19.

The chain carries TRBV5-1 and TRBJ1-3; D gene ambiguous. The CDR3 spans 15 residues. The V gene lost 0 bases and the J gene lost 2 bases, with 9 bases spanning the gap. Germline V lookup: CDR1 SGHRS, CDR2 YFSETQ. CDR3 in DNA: TGCGCCAGCAGCTTGGCAGAAGTCGCTGGAAACACCATATATTTT. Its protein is CASSLAEVAGNTIYF.

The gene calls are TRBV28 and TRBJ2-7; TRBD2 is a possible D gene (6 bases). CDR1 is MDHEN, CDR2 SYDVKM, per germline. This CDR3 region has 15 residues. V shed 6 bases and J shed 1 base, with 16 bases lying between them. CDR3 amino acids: CASSMIGTASYEQYF. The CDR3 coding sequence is TGTGCCAGCAGCATGATCGGGACTGCATCCTACGAGCAGTACTTC.

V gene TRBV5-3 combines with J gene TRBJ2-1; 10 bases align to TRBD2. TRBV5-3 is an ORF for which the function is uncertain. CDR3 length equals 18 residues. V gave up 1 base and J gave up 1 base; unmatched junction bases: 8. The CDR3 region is CARSLTSGDQMSYNEQFF. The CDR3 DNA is TGTGCCAGAAGCTTGACTAGCGGGGATCAGATGTCCTACAATGAGCAGTTCTTC.

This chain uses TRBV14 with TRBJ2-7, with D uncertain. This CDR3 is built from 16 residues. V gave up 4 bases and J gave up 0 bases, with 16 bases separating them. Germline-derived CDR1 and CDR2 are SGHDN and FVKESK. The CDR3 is CASSRPGPLSSYEQYF. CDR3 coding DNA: TGTGCCAGCAGCCGCCCAGGTCCTCTTAGCTCCTACGAGCAGTACTTC.

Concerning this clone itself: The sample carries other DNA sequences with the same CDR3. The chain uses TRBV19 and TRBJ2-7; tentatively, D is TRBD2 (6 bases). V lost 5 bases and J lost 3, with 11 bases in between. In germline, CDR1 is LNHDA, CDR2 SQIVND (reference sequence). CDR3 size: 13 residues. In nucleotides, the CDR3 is TGTGCCAGTAGTCTGGATAGCGGCTACGAGCAGTACTTC. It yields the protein CASSLDSGYEQYF.

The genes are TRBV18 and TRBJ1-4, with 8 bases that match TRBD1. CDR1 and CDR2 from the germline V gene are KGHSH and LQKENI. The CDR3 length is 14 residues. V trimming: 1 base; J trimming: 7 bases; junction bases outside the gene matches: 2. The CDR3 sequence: CASSPQDRGEKLFF. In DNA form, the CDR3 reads TGTGCCAGCTCACCACAAGACAGGGGTGAAAAACTGTTTTTT. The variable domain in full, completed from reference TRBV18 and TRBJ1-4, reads NAGVMQNPRHLVRRRGQEARLRCSPMKGHSHVYWYRQLPEEGLKFMVYLQKENIIDESGMPKERFSAEFPKEGPSILRIQQVVRGDSAAYFCASSPQDRGEKLFFGSGTQLSVL.

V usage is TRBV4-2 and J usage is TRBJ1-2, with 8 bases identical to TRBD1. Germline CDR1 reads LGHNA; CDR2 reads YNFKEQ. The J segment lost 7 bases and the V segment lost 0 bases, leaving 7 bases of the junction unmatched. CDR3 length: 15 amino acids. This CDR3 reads CASSQEAGGVGGYTF. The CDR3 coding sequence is TGTGCCAGCAGCCAAGAGGCAGGGGGCGTCGGTGGCTACACCTTC.

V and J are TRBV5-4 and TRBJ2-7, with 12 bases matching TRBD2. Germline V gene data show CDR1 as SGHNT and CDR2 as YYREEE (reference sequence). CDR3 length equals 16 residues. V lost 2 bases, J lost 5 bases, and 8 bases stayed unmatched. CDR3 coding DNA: TGTGCCAGCAGCTTACGGCTAGCGGGAGGGGTCCACGAGCAGTACTTC. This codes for CASSLRLAGGVHEQYF.

CDR3: CASSVGGALQGEAFF. Written as DNA, the CDR3 is TGTGCCAGTAGTGTTGGCGGAGCCCTCCAAGGCGAAGCTTTCTTT. This rearrangement joins TRBV19 to TRBJ1-1; D is ambiguous. V was shortened by 5 bases and J by 8 bases, with 21 bases between the two germline ends. The germline V gene has CDR1 LNHDA and CDR2 SQIVND (reference sequence). This CDR3 region has 15 residues.

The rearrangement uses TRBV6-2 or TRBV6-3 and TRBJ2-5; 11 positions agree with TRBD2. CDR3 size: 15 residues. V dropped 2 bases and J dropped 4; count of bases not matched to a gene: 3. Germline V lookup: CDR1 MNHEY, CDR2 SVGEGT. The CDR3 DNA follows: TGTGCCAGCAGTTACCCGACTAGCGGGATAGAGACCCAGTACTTC. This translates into CASSYPTSGIETQYF.

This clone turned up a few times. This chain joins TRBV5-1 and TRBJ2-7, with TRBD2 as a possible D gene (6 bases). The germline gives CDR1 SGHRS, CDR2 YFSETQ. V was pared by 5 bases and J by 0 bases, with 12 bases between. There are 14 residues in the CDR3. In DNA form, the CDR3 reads TGCGCCAGCAGGCCCTCTAGCGCCTCCTACGAGCAGTACTTC. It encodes CASRPSSASYEQYF.

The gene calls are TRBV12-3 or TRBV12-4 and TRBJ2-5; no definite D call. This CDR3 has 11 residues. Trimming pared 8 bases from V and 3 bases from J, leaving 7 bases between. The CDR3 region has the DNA TGTGCCAGCTCCTCGGAAGAGACCCAGTACTTC. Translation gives CASSSEETQYF.

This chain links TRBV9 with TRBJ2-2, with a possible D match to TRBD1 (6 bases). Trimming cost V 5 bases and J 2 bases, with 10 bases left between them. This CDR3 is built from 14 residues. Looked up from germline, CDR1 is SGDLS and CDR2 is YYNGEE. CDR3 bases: TGTGCCAGCAGGAAGGGACATAACACCGGGGAGCTGTTTTTT. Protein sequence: CASRKGHNTGELFF.

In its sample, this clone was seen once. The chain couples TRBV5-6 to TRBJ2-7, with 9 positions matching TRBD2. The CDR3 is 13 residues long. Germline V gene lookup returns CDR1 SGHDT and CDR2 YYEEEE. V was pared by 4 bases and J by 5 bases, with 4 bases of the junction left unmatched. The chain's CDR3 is CASSLAGLDEQYF. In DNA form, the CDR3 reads TGTGCCAGCAGCCTAGCGGGGTTGGACGAGCAGTACTTC.

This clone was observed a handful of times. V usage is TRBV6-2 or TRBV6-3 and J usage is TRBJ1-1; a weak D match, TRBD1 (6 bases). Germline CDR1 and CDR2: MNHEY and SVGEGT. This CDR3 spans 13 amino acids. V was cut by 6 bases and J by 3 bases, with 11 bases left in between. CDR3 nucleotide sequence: TGTGCCAGCAGCCACAGGGCGCACACTGAAGCTTTCTTT. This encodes CASSHRAHTEAFF.

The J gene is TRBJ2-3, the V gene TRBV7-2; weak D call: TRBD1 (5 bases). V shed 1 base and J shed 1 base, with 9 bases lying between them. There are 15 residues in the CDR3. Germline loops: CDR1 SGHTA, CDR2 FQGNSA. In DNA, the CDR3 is TGTGCCAGCAGCTTAGTTAGGGGTCGCACAGATACGCAGTATTTT. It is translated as CASSLVRGRTDTQYF.

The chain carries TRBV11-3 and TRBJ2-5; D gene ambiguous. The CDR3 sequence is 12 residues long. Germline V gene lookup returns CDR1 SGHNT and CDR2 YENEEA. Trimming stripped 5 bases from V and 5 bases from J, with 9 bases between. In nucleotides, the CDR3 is TGTGCCAGCAGCGTAAATCGGGAGACCCAGTACTTC. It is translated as CASSVNRETQYF.

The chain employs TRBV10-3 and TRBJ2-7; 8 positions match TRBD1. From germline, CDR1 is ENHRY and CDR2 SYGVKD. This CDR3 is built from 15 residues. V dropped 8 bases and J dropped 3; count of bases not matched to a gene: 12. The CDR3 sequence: CAIGSSGGGFYEQYF. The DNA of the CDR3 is TGTGCCATCGGATCATCAGGGGGCGGGTTCTACGAGCAGTACTTC.

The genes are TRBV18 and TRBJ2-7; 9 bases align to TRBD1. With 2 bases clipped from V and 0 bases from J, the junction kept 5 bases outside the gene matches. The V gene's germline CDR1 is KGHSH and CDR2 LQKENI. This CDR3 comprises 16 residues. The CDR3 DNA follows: TGTGCCAGCTCACCAGTCCGGGACAGGGCCTCCTACGAGCAGTACTTC. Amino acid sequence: CASSPVRDRASYEQYF. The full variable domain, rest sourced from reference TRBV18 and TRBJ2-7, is NAGVMQNPRHLVRRRGQEARLRCSPMKGHSHVYWYRQLPEEGLKFMVYLQKENIIDESGMPKERFSAEFPKEGPSILRIQQVVRGDSAAYFCASSPVRDRASYEQYFGPGTRLTVT.

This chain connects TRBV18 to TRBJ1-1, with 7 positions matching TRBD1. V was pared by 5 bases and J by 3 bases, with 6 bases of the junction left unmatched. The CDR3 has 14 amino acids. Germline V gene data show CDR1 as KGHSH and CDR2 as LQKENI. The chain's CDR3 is CASSTQGTHTEAFF. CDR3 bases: TGTGCCAGCTCAACACAGGGGACTCACACTGAAGCTTTCTTT.

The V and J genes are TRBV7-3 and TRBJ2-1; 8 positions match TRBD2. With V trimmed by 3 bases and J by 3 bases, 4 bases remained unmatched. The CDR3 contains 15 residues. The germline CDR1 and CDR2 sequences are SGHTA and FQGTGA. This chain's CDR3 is CASSLSGSVYNEQFF. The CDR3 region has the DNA TGTGCCAGCAGCTTGAGCGGGAGCGTCTACAATGAGCAGTTCTTC.

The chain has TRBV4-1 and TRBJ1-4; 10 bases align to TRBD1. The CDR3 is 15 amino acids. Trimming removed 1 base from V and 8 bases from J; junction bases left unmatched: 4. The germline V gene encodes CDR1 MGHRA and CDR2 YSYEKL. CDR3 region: CASSQVGTGEEKLFF. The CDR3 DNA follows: TGCGCCAGCAGCCAAGTCGGGACAGGGGAAGAAAAACTGTTTTTT.

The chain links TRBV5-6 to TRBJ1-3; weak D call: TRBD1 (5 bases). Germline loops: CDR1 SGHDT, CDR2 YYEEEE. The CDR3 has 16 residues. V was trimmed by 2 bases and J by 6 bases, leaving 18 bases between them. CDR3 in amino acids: CASSLLGPRGPNTIYF. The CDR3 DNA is TGTGCCAGCAGCTTATTAGGCCCTAGGGGTCCAAACACCATATATTTT.

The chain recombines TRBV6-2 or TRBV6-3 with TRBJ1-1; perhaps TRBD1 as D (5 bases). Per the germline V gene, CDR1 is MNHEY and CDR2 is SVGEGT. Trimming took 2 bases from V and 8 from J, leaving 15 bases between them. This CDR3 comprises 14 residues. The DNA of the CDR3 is TGTGCCAGCAGTTACCGGGGGGGATACCCCGAAGCTTTCTTT. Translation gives CASSYRGGYPEAFF.

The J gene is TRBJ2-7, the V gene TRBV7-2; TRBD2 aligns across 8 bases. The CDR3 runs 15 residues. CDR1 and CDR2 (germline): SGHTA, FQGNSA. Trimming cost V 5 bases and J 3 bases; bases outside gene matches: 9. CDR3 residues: CASSPPRGGSYEQYF. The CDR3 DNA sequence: TGTGCCAGCAGCCCCCCTCGGGGGGGAAGCTACGAGCAGTACTTC.

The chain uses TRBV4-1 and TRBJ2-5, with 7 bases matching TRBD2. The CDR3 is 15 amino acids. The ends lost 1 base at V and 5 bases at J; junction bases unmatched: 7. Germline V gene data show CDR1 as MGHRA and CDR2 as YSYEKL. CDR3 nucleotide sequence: TGCGCCAGCAGCCAAGTGAAACTAGCGAGTGAGACCCAGTACTTC. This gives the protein CASSQVKLASETQYF.